These 8 T cell receptor beta chains originate from one sample sequenced in a study of T cells in Graves' hyperthyroidism and ophthalmopathy. TCR beta CDR3 sequences were amplified from RNA transcripts. Initially, a first-round RT-PCR of the TCR CDR3 employed the HTBI primer set. TCRdb re-analysed the multiplex PCR reads in MiXCR, keeping a single row per CDR3 protein. The sample consists of around 380,000 distinct CDR3 sequences, approximately 12% of them appearing once. The sample consisted of blood. The receptors here all came from a man aged 30 to 39 with Graves' hyperthyroidism that later progressed to Graves' ophthalmopathy.

This clonotype was seen only a few times. The V and J genes are TRBV15 and TRBJ1-1; 7 bases are shared with TRBD1. This CDR3 spans 14 amino acids. V lost 5 bases to trimming and J lost 1 base; unmatched junction nucleotides: 4. Germline CDR1 LNHNV, CDR2 YYDKDF (reference sequence). CDR3 coding DNA: TGTGCCACCAGCGGGGACAGTGAGAACACTGAAGCTTTCTTT. Translating gives CATSGDSENTEAFF. Full variable domain (rest looked up from reference TRBV15 and TRBJ1-1): DAMVIQNPRYQVTQFGKPVTLSCSQTLNHNVMYWYQQKSSQAPKLLFHYYDKDFNNEADTPDNFQSRRPNTSFCFLDIRSPGLGDTAMYLCATSGDSENTEAFFGQGTRLTVV.

This clonotype was seen repeatedly, ten times or more. This chain uses TRBV5-1 with TRBJ1-2, with a possible D match to TRBD1 (6 bases). Trimming shortened V by 0 bases and J by 6 bases, and 9 bases separated the two germline ends. The CDR3 is 13 amino acids. Per germline, CDR1 SGHRS and CDR2 YFSETQ. The CDR3 nucleotides are TGCGCCAGCAGCTTGGCGGCAGGGGATGGCTACACCTTC. This translates into CASSLAAGDGYTF.

This clonotype was found many times. The genes are TRBV2 and TRBJ1-1, with 10 positions matching TRBD1. CDR1 and CDR2 (germline): SNHLY, FYNNEI. There are 16 residues in the CDR3. Germline trimming cut 6 bases from V and 1 base from J; bases unmatched to any gene: 8. Written as DNA, the CDR3 is TGTGCCAGCAGACCGACGACAGGGGGCAGGAACACTGAAGCTTTCTTT. Amino acids: CASRPTTGGRNTEAFF. Variable domain in full (rest from reference TRBV2 and TRBJ1-1): EPEVTQTPSHQVTQMGQEVILRCVPISNHLYFYWYRQILGQKVEFLVSFYNNEISEKSEIFDDQFSVERPDGSNFTLKIRSTKLEDSAMYFCASRPTTGGRNTEAFFGQGTRLTVV.

This clonotype was recorded at least ten times. The chain is built from TRBV14 and TRBJ2-7; unclear D gene. V lost 5 bases and J lost 1, with 9 bases in between. There are 13 residues in the CDR3. CDR1 and CDR2 (germline): SGHDN, FVKESK. The CDR3 sequence is CASSGSGSYEQYF. CDR3 in DNA: TGTGCCAGCAGCGGGTCAGGTTCCTACGAGCAGTACTTC.

This clonotype has ten or more counts. The chain couples TRBV2 to TRBJ2-4; no reliable D call. Trimming stripped 3 bases from V and 1 base from J, with 7 bases between. The CDR3 spans 14 residues. Germline CDR1 is SNHLY and CDR2 is FYNNEI. CDR3 nucleotide sequence: TGTGCCAGCAGTGATTTGAGGGCCAAAAACATTCAGTACTTC. It specifies CASSDLRAKNIQYF.

The chain couples TRBV7-2 to TRBJ2-5; D may correspond to TRBD1 or TRBD2 (5 bases each). Germline loops: CDR1 SGHTA, CDR2 FQGNSA. Trimming stripped 1 base from V and 1 base from J, with 13 bases between. The CDR3 loop spans 16 amino acids. Written as DNA, the CDR3 is TGTGCCAGCAGCTTAGGTATTCGAGGGGTCCAAGAGACCCAGTACTTC. Translation gives CASSLGIRGVQETQYF.

The chain combines TRBV15 with TRBJ1-6, with D unresolved. The V and J ends lost 0 bases and 0 bases respectively, with 6 bases between them. Germline-derived CDR1 and CDR2 are LNHNV and YYDKDF (reference sequence). This CDR3 has 16 residues. The CDR3 DNA sequence: TGTGCCACCAGCAGAGATGAAGGCTCCTATAATTCACCCCTCCACTTT. Amino acid sequence: CATSRDEGSYNSPLHF.

This clonotype was counted at least ten times. The chain combines TRBV11-1 with TRBJ2-7; TRBD2 matches 8 bases. This CDR3 is built from 15 residues. V trimming: 6 bases; J trimming: 0 bases; junction bases outside the gene matches: 7. CDR1 SGHAT and CDR2 FQDESV come from the germline V gene (reference sequence). CDR3 residues: CASSQQRGSSYEQYF. The CDR3 DNA reads as TGTGCCAGCAGTCAGCAGCGGGGGTCCTCCTACGAGCAGTACTTC.